This passage covers 26 T cell receptor beta chains from one sample sequenced in a study of T cell repertoires in cytomegalovirus infection. Each CDR3 protein gets one entry after TCRdb re-called the reads with MiXCR. The sample records about 740,000 distinct CDR3 sequences, roughly 35% being singletons. Sequences were obtained from PBMCs. The receptor set was obtained from a human donor in good health (CMV status not recorded). Some clones in this sample may be carry-over from other donors' samples.

This chain joins TRBV28 and TRBJ2-3; D possibly corresponds to TRBD2 (5 bases). Trimming took off 5 bases at V and 3 bases at J, with 15 bases between the two ends. CDR3 size: 15 residues. The germline CDR1 and CDR2 sequences are MDHEN and SYDVKM. The CDR3, as DNA: TGTGCCAGCAGTCCGTCCGGGGAACTAACAGATACGCAGTATTTT. Its translation is CASSPSGELTDTQYF. Using reference TRBV28 and TRBJ2-3 for the parts outside the CDR3, the full variable domain is DVKVTQSSRYLVKRTGEKVFLECVQDMDHENMFWYRQDPGLGLRLIYFSYDVKMKEKGDIPEGYSVSREKKERFSLILESASTNQTSMYLCASSPSGELTDTQYFGPGTRLTVL.

V is TRBV6-4 and J is TRBJ1-2; no clear D gene. Germline values: CDR1 MRHNA, CDR2 SNTAGT. Trimming removed 6 bases from V and 8 bases from J, with 22 bases in between. The CDR3 loop spans 15 amino acids. In DNA, the CDR3 is TGTGCCAGCAGGGATTATAAAAATAATCCGGGAGGCTACACCTTC. It yields the protein CASRDYKNNPGGYTF.

This rearrangement joins TRBV28 to TRBJ2-7; D is tentatively TRBD1 or TRBD2 (5 bases each). The CDR3 runs to 13 residues. V lost 6 bases, J lost 3 bases, and 12 bases lay in between. In germline, CDR1 is MDHEN, CDR2 SYDVKM. As DNA, the CDR3 is TGTGCCAGCAGCTCAGGGACGTTCTACGAGCAGTACTTC. Translating it yields CASSSGTFYEQYF.

The chain is built from TRBV20-1 and TRBJ1-2; 12 bases match TRBD1. In germline, CDR1 is DFQATT, CDR2 SNEGSKA (reference sequence). V gave up 5 bases and J gave up 6 bases; unmatched junction bases: 10. This CDR3 contains 15 residues. The CDR3 spells CSALTPGTGGNGYTF. DNA for the CDR3: TGCAGTGCTCTCACTCCCGGGACAGGGGGCAATGGCTACACCTTC.

The chain links TRBV12-3 or TRBV12-4 to TRBJ1-1; D is unresolved. Trimming pared 3 bases from V and 4 bases from J, leaving 9 bases between. The CDR3 is made up of 13 amino acids. The CDR3 DNA reads TGTGCCAGCAGTTTTCAGGAATCCACTGAAGCTTTCTTT. It yields the protein CASSFQESTEAFF.

This clonotype was detected only a few times. The V call is TRBV27, the J call TRBJ2-1; D is perhaps TRBD1 or TRBD2 (6 bases each). Germline lookup yields CDR1 MNHEY and CDR2 SMNVEV (reference sequence). This CDR3 has 17 amino acids. Trimming pared 5 bases from V and 6 bases from J, leaving 23 bases between. CDR3 in amino acids: CASSPGGGGWVRNEQFF. CDR3 in DNA: TGTGCCAGCAGTCCCGGTGGAGGGGGGTGGGTCCGCAATGAGCAGTTCTTC.

In its sample, this clonotype was seen once. The chain carries TRBV6-1 and TRBJ2-2; no clear D. CDR1 is MNHNS and CDR2 is SASEGT in the germline V gene. CDR3 length equals 15 residues. Trimming left V 10 bases short and J 1 base short, with 16 bases between. CDR3 nucleotide sequence: TGTGCCACCTACCGATATTCCGTGAACACCGGGGAGCTGTTTTTT. Translating gives CATYRYSVNTGELFF.

This clonotype was seen many times. The rearrangement joins TRBV7-2 to TRBJ1-2; D is undetermined. Trimming stripped 1 base from V and 8 bases from J, with 11 bases between. The germline V gene encodes CDR1 SGHTA and CDR2 FQGNSA. CDR3 size: 13 residues. The DNA for the CDR3 is TGTGCCAGCAGCTTAGATAAACCCCGGGGCTACACCTTC. It is translated as CASSLDKPRGYTF.

The chain links TRBV20-1 to TRBJ2-7; TRBD2 matches at 8 bases. The CDR3 has 15 residues. From germline, CDR1 is DFQATT and CDR2 SNEGSKA (reference sequence). V was clipped by 0 bases and J by 6 bases; unmatched bases: 10. CDR3: CSARDRLAGSSEQYF. In DNA, the CDR3 is TGCAGTGCTAGAGATCGGTTAGCGGGGAGCTCCGAGCAGTACTTC.

This clonotype was seen a few times. This chain uses TRBV28 with TRBJ2-7; no clear D gene. Per the germline V gene, CDR1 is MDHEN and CDR2 is SYDVKM. Trimming shortened V by 7 bases and J by 4 bases, and 14 bases separated the two germline ends. The CDR3 length is 13 residues. CDR3 in DNA: TGTGCCAGCACCCTAACCATGGAATACGAGCAGTACTTC. It is translated as CASTLTMEYEQYF. Full variable domain (rest looked up from reference TRBV28 and TRBJ2-7): DVKVTQSSRYLVKRTGEKVFLECVQDMDHENMFWYRQDPGLGLRLIYFSYDVKMKEKGDIPEGYSVSREKKERFSLILESASTNQTSMYLCASTLTMEYEQYFGPGTRLTVT.

Only a few counts were recorded for this clonotype. V usage is TRBV7-9 and J usage is TRBJ1-1, with a tentative D call TRBD1 (6 bases). CDR1 is SEHNR and CDR2 is FQNEAQ in the germline V gene (reference sequence). Trimming cost V 7 bases and J 4 bases, with 10 bases left between them. CDR3 length: 12 residues. The CDR3 region has the DNA TGTGCCAGCACTTTAGGGGGCACTGAAGCTTTCTTT. Its protein product is CASTLGGTEAFF.

The V and J genes are TRBV20-1 and TRBJ1-6; D may be TRBD1 (6 bases). Trimming stripped 3 bases from V and 5 bases from J, with 14 bases between. The length of the CDR3 is 15 residues. From germline, CDR1 is DFQATT and CDR2 SNEGSKA (reference sequence). The CDR3 nucleotides read TGCAGTGCTAGCCGGGGGGCGGGTCATAATTCACCCCTCCACTTT. Its translation: CSASRGAGHNSPLHF.

The V and J genes are TRBV24-1 and TRBJ1-5, with 7 nucleotides matching TRBD1. V gave up 3 bases and J gave up 5 bases; unmatched junction bases: 0. Germline V CDR1 and CDR2: KGHDR, SFDVKD. This CDR3 comprises 13 residues. CDR3 sequence: CATSDTGDQPQHF. The CDR3 DNA follows: TGTGCCACCAGTGATACAGGGGATCAGCCCCAGCATTTT.

A word on this clonotype: Lacking the conserved final phenylalanine or tryptophan, this CDR3 likely reflects a read error. J is TRBJ2-3 and V is TRBV9; TRBD1 is a possible D gene (6 bases). This CDR3 has 14 amino acids. Trimming pared 0 bases from V and 1 base from J, leaving 6 bases between. From germline, CDR1 is SGDLS and CDR2 YYNGEE. The DNA for the CDR3 is TGTGCCAGCAGCGTAGAGGGGGGCACAGATACGCAGTATTTG. Its translation: CASSVEGGTDTQYL.

In its sample, this clonotype was seen a few times. This chain links TRBV19 with TRBJ1-1; no reliable D call. V lost 3 bases and J 3 bases, leaving 17 bases between the germline ends. The CDR3 has 16 residues. Looked up from germline, CDR1 is LNHDA and CDR2 is SQIVND (reference sequence). For the CDR3, the DNA is TGTGCCAGTAGTATGGAACCCGGGGAGGCGTACACTGAAGCTTTCTTT. Its translation is CASSMEPGEAYTEAFF.

This rearrangement joins TRBV15 to TRBJ2-2; no reliable D call. Germline values: CDR1 LNHNV, CDR2 YYDKDF (reference sequence). The CDR3 contains 12 residues. Trimming took off 1 base at V and 4 bases at J, with 1 base between the two ends. The CDR3 DNA follows: TGTGCCACCAGCAGAGGCACCGGGGAGCTGTTTTTT. Translation: CATSRGTGELFF.

This clonotype was found many times. This rearrangement joins TRBV7-2 to TRBJ2-7, with D possibly TRBD1 on 6 matching bases. CDR3 size: 15 residues. V gave up 5 bases and J gave up 2 bases, with 16 bases separating them. CDR1 is SGHTA and CDR2 is FQGNSA in the germline V gene. The CDR3 DNA reads as TGTGCCAGCAGCGAACAGGGTTCGGAAACCTACGAGCAGTACTTC. It codes for CASSEQGSETYEQYF. The full variable domain, its missing parts supplied by reference TRBV7-2 and TRBJ2-7, is GAGVSQSPSNKVTEKGKDVELRCDPISGHTALYWYRQSLGQGLEFLIYFQGNSAPDKSGLPSDRFSAERTGGSVSTLTIQRTQQEDSAVYLCASSEQGSETYEQYFGPGTRLTVT.

This rearrangement joins TRBV28 to TRBJ1-1, with D unclear. The germline gives CDR1 MDHEN, CDR2 SYDVKM. This CDR3 has 11 residues. Trimming pared 5 bases from V and 7 bases from J, leaving 8 bases between. CDR3 sequence reads: CASSAFVEAFF. In DNA form, the CDR3 reads TGTGCCAGCAGTGCCTTCGTTGAAGCTTTCTTT.

This clonotype was seen more than once but under ten times. The chain has TRBV6-5 and TRBJ2-1; 10 bases map to TRBD1. CDR1 and CDR2 (germline): MNHEY, SVGAGI. The CDR3 length is 16 residues. J gave up 5 bases and V 5 bases, and 9 bases lay outside the gene matches. CDR3 protein: CASSQLTGTGDNEQFF. CDR3 nucleotides: TGTGCCAGCAGTCAACTCACCGGGACAGGGGACAATGAGCAGTTCTTC.

In this sample, this clonotype turned up a few times. V is TRBV7-9 and J is TRBJ2-7; 7 positions agree with TRBD1. The CDR3 runs to 11 residues. V lost 4 bases, J lost 12 bases, and 6 bases stayed unmatched. Germline values: CDR1 SEHNR, CDR2 FQNEAQ (reference sequence). CDR3 region: CASSYGDSPYF. The CDR3 DNA reads TGTGCCAGCAGCTATGGGGACAGTCCGTACTTC.

This clonotype came up many times. J is TRBJ2-7 and V is TRBV7-6; TRBD1 matches at 11 bases. With V trimmed by 5 bases and J by 6 bases, 9 bases remained unmatched. From germline, CDR1 is SGHVS and CDR2 FNYEAQ. The CDR3 loop spans 15 amino acids. The CDR3 spells CASSPGQGAVREQYF. The CDR3 nucleotides are TGTGCCAGCAGCCCTGGACAGGGGGCGGTCCGCGAGCAGTACTTC.

The chain combines TRBV5-5 with TRBJ2-5; D may be TRBD2 (5 bases). Per the germline V gene, CDR1 is SGHKS and CDR2 is YYEKEE (reference sequence). The CDR3 has 15 amino acids. Trimming took 4 bases from V and 5 from J, leaving 18 bases between them. The CDR3 spells CASSPGSPLTETQYF. The CDR3 bases are TGTGCCAGCAGCCCGGGGAGTCCCCTTACGGAGACCCAGTACTTC. Looking up the rest from reference TRBV5-5 and TRBJ2-5 gives the full variable domain: DAGVTQSPTHLIKTRGQQVTLRCSPISGHKSVSWYQQVLGQGPQFIFQYYEKEERGRGNFPDRFSARQFPNYSSELNVNALLLGDSALYLCASSPGSPLTETQYFGPGTRLLVL.

The chain is built from TRBV30 and TRBJ1-1, with TRBD1 matching over 7 bases. The CDR3 is 15 amino acids. The V segment lost 1 base and the J segment 6 bases; nucleotides outside the gene matches: 11. CDR1 is GTSNPN, CDR2 SVGIG, per germline (reference sequence). For the CDR3, the DNA is TGTGCCTGGAGTGGGCCCGACAGGGTTTACCCTGAAGCTTTCTTT. It translates to CAWSGPDRVYPEAFF.

In this sample, this clonotype turned up many times. The chain uses TRBV6-1 and TRBJ2-3; tentatively, D is TRBD1 (6 bases). The CDR3 runs 13 residues. The V and J ends lost 5 bases and 3 bases respectively, with 9 bases between them. Looked up from germline, CDR1 is MNHNS and CDR2 is SASEGT. CDR3 nucleotides: TGTGCCAGCAGTTACAGGGTAACAGATACGCAGTATTTT. The encoded protein is CASSYRVTDTQYF.

Only a few counts were recorded for this clonotype. Without the conserved terminal phenylalanine or tryptophan, this CDR3 likely stems from a read error. It is unclear where the CDR3 begins or ends on the DNA, so no DNA is shown, and the CDR3 is as TCRdb lists it. The chain combines TRBV20-1 with TRBJ2-3; no check of the table's D call, TRBD2, against the DNA was made. Both ends counted, the CDR3 spans 8 residues. The germline V gene encodes CDR1 DFQATT and CDR2 SNEGSKA (reference sequence). The CDR3 loop is CSARGHVG.

This sequence joins TRBV7-3 and TRBJ2-1; 8 positions agree with TRBD1. Germline V gene sequence: CDR1 SGHTA, CDR2 FQGTGA. The CDR3 is 19 amino acids. V shed 1 base and J 5 bases; nucleotides not matched to a gene: 16. The CDR3 coding sequence is TGTGCCAGCAGCTTAATGAATTGGGTGGAGACAGGGGTAAACAATGAGCAGTTCTTC. It codes for CASSLMNWVETGVNNEQFF. The entire variable domain, with the rest obtained from reference TRBV7-3 and TRBJ2-1, is as follows: GAGVSQTPSNKVTEKGKYVELRCDPISGHTALYWYRQSLGQGPEFLIYFQGTGAADDSGLPNDRFFAVRPEGSVSTLKIQRTERGDSAVYLCASSLMNWVETGVNNEQFFGPGTRLTVL.